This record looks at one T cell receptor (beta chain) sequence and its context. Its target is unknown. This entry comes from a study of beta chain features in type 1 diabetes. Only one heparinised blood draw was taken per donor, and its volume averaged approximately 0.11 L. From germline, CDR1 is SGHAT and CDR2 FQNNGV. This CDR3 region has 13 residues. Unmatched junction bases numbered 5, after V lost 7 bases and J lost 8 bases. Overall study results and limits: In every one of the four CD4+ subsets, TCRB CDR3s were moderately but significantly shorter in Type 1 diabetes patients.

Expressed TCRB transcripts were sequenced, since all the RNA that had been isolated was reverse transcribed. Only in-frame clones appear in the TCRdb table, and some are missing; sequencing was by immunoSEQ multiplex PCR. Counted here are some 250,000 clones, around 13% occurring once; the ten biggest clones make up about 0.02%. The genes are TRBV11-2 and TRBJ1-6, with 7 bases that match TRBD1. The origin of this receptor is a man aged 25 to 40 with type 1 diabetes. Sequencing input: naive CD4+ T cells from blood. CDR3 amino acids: CASTLQGDSPLHF. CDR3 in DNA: TGTGCCAGCACCCTGCAGGGGGATTCACCCCTCCACTTT. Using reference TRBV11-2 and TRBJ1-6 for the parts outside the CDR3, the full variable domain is EAGVAQSPRYKIIEKRQSVAFWCNPISGHATLYWYQQILGQGPKLLIQFQNNGVVDDSQLPKDRFSAERLKGVDSTLKIQPAKLEDSAVYLCASTLQGDSPLHFGNGTRLTVT.